This T cell receptor (beta chain) was obtained from a study of cytomegalovirus exposure and HLA in healthy donors. About the study: There were roughly 110 million unique TCR beta sequences, drawn from approximately 180 million T cells, in an earlier analysis.

The CDR3 spans 15 residues. Germline V gene data show CDR1 as SGHDT and CDR2 as YYEEEE. After removal of 2 bases from V and 7 bases from J, the junction contained 5 bases not matched to a gene. Both 60 Vbeta primers and 13 Jbeta primers went into the PCR. Assay: immunoSEQ multiplex PCR; the TCRdb copy retains only in-frame clones and omits some. The table has 150,000 or so clones, more than 60% seen once. The source is a man in his forties in good health and CMV-seropositive. The sequenced sample consisted of PBMCs. V usage is TRBV5-6 and J usage is TRBJ2-1; 11 nucleotides line up with TRBD2. Here the CDR3 DNA reads TGTGCCAGCAGCTTTGGGCTAGCGGGAGGAAATGAGCAGTTCTTC. Translation gives CASSFGLAGGNEQFF.